This T cell receptor beta chain came from a study of cytomegalovirus exposure and HLA in healthy donors (dated by TCRdb to 2015 to 2018). For the study in its entirety: An earlier analysis of 587 of the donors reported 276 Gb of sequence data and 95 million to 130 million unique TCR beta sequences obtained from 180 million or so T cells. Class I and class II HLA loci were covered by the typing at four-digit resolution. Donor age, sex, ethnicity and CMV serostatus were compiled alongside the repertoire data. A few DR-DQ haplotypes were treated as single units for association and clustering because of strong linkage in the cohort. Typing coverage varied by locus: roughly 620-630 donors for A, B, C, DRB1 and DQB1; roughly 500 for DQA1; about 600 for DPA1; roughly 450 for DPB1. Along with the approximately 700-subject first cohort, a separate validation cohort of 120 different subjects was used. All discovery cohort repertoires had been generated using a single sequencing platform. A later genetic analysis used genome-wide SNP genotypes for about 55% of the 666 donors, treating that subset as a discovery cohort. An earlier analysis of around 640 of the donors used high-throughput TCR beta sequencing to judge whether each TCR beta V gene segment behaved as functional or pseudogenic. On average, roughly 250,000 unique TCR beta nucleotide sequences were sequenced per donor among more than 350 genotyped donors of the cohort, with roughly 18% of those sequences being non-productive. Of the 398 genotyped donors, around 81% fell in the genetic ancestry cluster associated with self-reported Caucasian donors. The later analysis used no new phenotypic data to find candidate immune exposures, relying instead on TCR beta sequences and their occurrence across donors. The aim of the study was to test whether cataloging public T cell receptors could identify signatures of past pathogen exposure. Using immunosequencing, the study profiled T cell repertoires from 550 to 750 subjects and related those repertoires to cytomegalovirus serostatus. An early release that covered about 600 HLA-typed donors contained around 300 gigabases of sequencing data and tens of millions of unique TCR sequences. To predict cytomegalovirus infection status, the study combined high-throughput TCR immunosequencing, statistical association of individual TCRs with disease status, and machine learning. A later analysis re-analyzed previously published TCR beta repertoires from 600 to 850 donors and added high-resolution HLA genotyping to study TCR occurrence patterns. Study-wide findings and limitations: The only immune exposure information available for the cohort was CMV serostatus. A further reported finding was that TCR beta sequences accurately predicted the HLA-A and HLA-B alleles for most subjects in the first cohort. Most TCR sequences were observed very rarely across donors, whereas some public TCRs were present in many individuals. The study gave a list of around 170 TCR beta chains associated with cytomegalovirus. Sequencing depth was assumed to be roughly uniform across donors in the presence/absence analyses, though that assumption may not hold. A later analysis reported that several top co-occurrence clusters appeared linked to parvovirus B19, influenza, CMV and Epstein-Barr virus. In a later analysis, HLA-associated TCR beta chains showed more clonal expansion and lower generation probabilities than non-associated chains that were equally common. In a later analysis, around 17,000 TCR beta sequences were associated with specific HLA alleles at a false discovery rate of 0.05. When HLA alleles, especially DR and DQ, strongly co-occurred, TCR associations were difficult to assign to individual alleles. Linkage disequilibrium might explain the correlated functional status among segregating V segments, but an unknown experimental factor could not be excluded. HLA typing was unavailable for some donors at each locus, so association tests used only the typed subset. In vitro tests confirmed that a few of the cytomegalovirus-associated TCR beta chains recognize cytomegalovirus antigens. In an earlier analysis of about 600 of the donors, most TCR beta V segments appeared in productive rearrangements about 90% or about 30% of the time, broadly matching IMGT annotations. In a later analysis, TCR association rates were found to vary across HLA loci, with the most associated TCRs seen for DRB1 alleles and the fewest for HLA-C alleles. According to a later genetic analysis, donors in an Asian-associated ancestry cluster had fewer N-insertions in productive TCRs than the approximately 700-donor mean. V-gene and J-gene trimming of TCR beta chains was associated with a missense DCLRE1C variant in a later genetic analysis, and the association was replicated in an independent cohort. The sequencing pipeline was judged likely to have produced a cluster of highly shared sequence variants as a technical artifact. The authors suggested that the approach could potentially be extended to other disease states and immunological phenotypes. The classifier was reported to diagnose cytomegalovirus status with high specificity and sensitivity in both the original and validation cohorts. This cohort had only TCR beta chains sequenced, and the lack of alpha or paired-chain data limited which features could be detected. Because counts were too low, about 15 rarely observed V segments, including chromosome 9 orphons, were left out of the earlier analysis of some 640 of the donors. A later analysis found that most CMV-associated TCR beta chains appeared HLA-restricted, with HLA associations seemingly driven largely by CMV exposure.

The cohort consisted of approximately 690 healthy bone marrow donors. At the time of sampling, every cohort member was nominally healthy, though immune exposures that went unrecorded were likely present. The donor was CMV seronegative and belonged to the group of 320 or so seronegative cohort members. Each donor provided a peripheral blood sample, and peripheral blood mononuclear cells were used for TCR beta sequencing. The Qiagen DNeasy Blood Extraction Kit was used to extract genomic DNA from the blood cell samples. As to this clone: What this receptor recognizes is not known. Base qualities are not recorded, but no much larger clone differs from it by a single base.

The method behind the library was the immunoSEQ multiplex PCR assay. The multiplex PCR relied on a mix of 60 forward primers for TCR Vbeta segments and 13 reverse primers for TCR Jbeta segments. Amplification of the CDR3 region of rearranged TCR beta genes was performed with a multiplex PCR assay on genomic DNA. The amplified TCR beta libraries were sequenced on the Illumina HiSeq System as 87-base-pair reads. In the authors' own workflow: A later analysis counted about 80 million unique TCR beta chains across the 550 to 700 repertoires, and approximately 11 million of these chains were shared by at least two donors. Raw reads were error-corrected and collapsed into unique sequences with a nearest-neighbor algorithm that merged closely related sequences to remove PCR and sequencing errors. To assign V, D and J gene segments, CDR3 sequences were aligned to IMGT reference sequences. For a sequence to be retained, a match of at least six nucleotides to both a V gene segment and a J gene segment was required. Rearrangements were called productive when the CDR3 lacked stop codons and stayed in frame with V and J; all others were non-productive. CDR3 was defined according to IMGT convention as the region running from the second conserved V-encoded cysteine to the conserved J-encoded phenylalanine. The earlier analysis of about 620 of the donors excluded sequences that lacked an unambiguous match to a single V gene segment. An earlier analysis of 587 of the donors classified V segments as functional when productive rearrangements were above 56.7% and as segregating when the standard deviation between donors was above 5%. To diagnose cytomegalovirus status from the catalog of TCR beta chain sequences, a statistical classification framework was built. In a later analysis, V and J genes were assigned by comparing TCR nucleotide sequences against IMGT/GENE-DB human TR gene sequences. A later analysis assigned CDR3 sequences and most-parsimonious VDJ recombination scenarios with the TCRdist pipeline. In a later analysis, every TCR beta chain was defined by the combination of its CDR3 amino acid sequence and its V-gene family, and reads without a unique V-gene family were dropped. A later analysis removed 600 or so highly shared, low-generation-probability nucleotide sequences to deal with suspected cross-contamination and a sequencing artifact. In a later analysis, a clonal expansion index for each public chain was calculated from normalized within-repertoire ranks of inferred template counts. A later analysis computed generation probabilities with a VDJ recombination model fitted to out-of-frame rearrangements, and checked the results against IGoR. In a later analysis, TCR-TCR, TCR-HLA and TCR-CMV co-occurrence was scored with hypergeometric tests, and a repertoire-size bias correction was applied to TCR pairs. A later analysis estimated false discovery rates by permuting HLA or CMV assignments 20 times. In a later analysis, co-occurring TCRs were grouped with DBSCAN, and TCRdist sequence similarity was added when clustering was performed within HLA-allele-positive subsets. Repertoires with fewer than 30,000 or more than 120,000 public chains, plus five repertoires with anomalous nucleotide sharing, were excluded from co-occurrence clustering. The immuneACCESS repertoire file appears here via TCRdb, limited to in-frame rearrangements. These files lack a portion of the clones; in checked studies, under half of the deficit traces to unresolved V genes, and the cause of the others is not known. That table gives V, J and clone size, and the DNA gave D and trimming. Recorded for this sample are roughly 150,000 clones; 65% to 85% of them occurred a single time. The top ten constitute around 3.6% of the sample.

The sequence derives from a male donor in good health and CMV-seronegative. What was sequenced was PBMCs.

The CDR3 protein sequence reads: CASSLTSGGTDTQYF. The DNA sequence follows: TGTGCCAGCAGCTTAACCAGCGGGGGGACAGATACGCAGTATTTT. The sequence links TRBV7-3 to TRBJ2-3, and TRBD2 matches 9 of the central bases. Trimmed from V: 0 bases; trimmed from J: 3 bases; junction bases lacking a gene match: 1. CDR1 and CDR2 are read off the germline V gene as SGHTA and FQGTGA. Measured from the cysteine to the phenylalanine, the CDR3 is 15 residues long. This entry keeps only the CDR3 DNA: 45 bases, framed from base 1.